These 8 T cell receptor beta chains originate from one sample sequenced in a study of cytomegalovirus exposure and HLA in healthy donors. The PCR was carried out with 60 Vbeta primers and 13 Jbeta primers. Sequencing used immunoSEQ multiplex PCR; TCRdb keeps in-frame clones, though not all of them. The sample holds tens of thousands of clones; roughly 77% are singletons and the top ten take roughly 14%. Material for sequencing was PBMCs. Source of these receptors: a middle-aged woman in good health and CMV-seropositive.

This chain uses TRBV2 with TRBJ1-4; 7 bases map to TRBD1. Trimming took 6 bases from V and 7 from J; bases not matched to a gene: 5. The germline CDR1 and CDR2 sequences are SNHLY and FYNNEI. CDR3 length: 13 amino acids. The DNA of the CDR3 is TGTGCCAGCAGGCCGGGACAGTTTGAAAAACTGTTTTTT. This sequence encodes CASRPGQFEKLFF. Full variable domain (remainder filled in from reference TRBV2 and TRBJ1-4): EPEVTQTPSHQVTQMGQEVILRCVPISNHLYFYWYRQILGQKVEFLVSFYNNEISEKSEIFDDQFSVERPDGSNFTLKIRSTKLEDSAMYFCASRPGQFEKLFFGSGTQLSVL.

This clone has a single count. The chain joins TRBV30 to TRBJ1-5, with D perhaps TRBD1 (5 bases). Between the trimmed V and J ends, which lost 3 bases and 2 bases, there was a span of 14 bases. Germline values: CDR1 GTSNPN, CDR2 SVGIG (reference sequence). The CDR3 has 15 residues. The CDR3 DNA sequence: TGTGCCTGGAGCGCTCAGGGCTTAGGCAATCAGCCCCAGCATTTT. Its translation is CAWSAQGLGNQPQHF.

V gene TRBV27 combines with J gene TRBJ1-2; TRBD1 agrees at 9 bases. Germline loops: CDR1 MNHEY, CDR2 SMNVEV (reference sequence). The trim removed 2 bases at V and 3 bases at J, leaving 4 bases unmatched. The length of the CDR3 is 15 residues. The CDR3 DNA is TGTGCCAGCAGTTTAACCGGACAGGGGTACTATGGCTACACCTTC. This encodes CASSLTGQGYYGYTF.

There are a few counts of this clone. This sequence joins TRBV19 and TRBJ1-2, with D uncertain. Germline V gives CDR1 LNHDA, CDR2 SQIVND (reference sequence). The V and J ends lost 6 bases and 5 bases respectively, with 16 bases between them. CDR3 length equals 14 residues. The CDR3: CASSDFGDPYGYTF. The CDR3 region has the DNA TGTGCCAGTAGCGACTTCGGGGATCCTTATGGCTACACCTTC.

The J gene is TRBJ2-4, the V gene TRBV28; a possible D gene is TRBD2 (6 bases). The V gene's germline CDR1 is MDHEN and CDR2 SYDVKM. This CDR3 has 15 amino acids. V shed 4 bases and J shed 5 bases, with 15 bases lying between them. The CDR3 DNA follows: TGTGCCAGCAGTTCCCCACGGGAGATCCAAAACATTCAGTACTTC. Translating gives CASSSPREIQNIQYF.

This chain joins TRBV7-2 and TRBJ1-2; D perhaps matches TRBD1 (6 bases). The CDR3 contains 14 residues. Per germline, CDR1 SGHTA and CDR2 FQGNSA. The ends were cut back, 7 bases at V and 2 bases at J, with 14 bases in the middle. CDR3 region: CASTLHQGNYGYTF. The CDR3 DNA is TGTGCCAGCACCCTACACCAGGGGAACTATGGCTACACCTTC.

In nucleotides, the CDR3 is TGTGCCAGCAGCTCGGACAGGGGGCTTGAGACCCAGTACTTC. It codes for CASSSDRGLETQYF. The V and J genes are TRBV7-8 and TRBJ2-5; TRBD1 matches 11 bases. Germline assignment: CDR1 SGHVS and CDR2 FQNEAQ. The CDR3 consists of 14 residues. With V trimmed by 4 bases and J by 5 bases, 3 bases remained unmatched.

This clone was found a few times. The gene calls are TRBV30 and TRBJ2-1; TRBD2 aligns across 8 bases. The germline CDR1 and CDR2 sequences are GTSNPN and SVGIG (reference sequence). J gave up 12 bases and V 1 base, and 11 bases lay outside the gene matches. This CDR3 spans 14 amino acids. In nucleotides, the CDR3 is TGTGCCTGGAGTGGAGCGGGAGTGTTGTTGGGGCAGTTCTTC. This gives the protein CAWSGAGVLLGQFF.